This TCR beta chain was sequenced for a study of cytotoxic CD8 clonotypes in ibrutinib-treated CLL (dated by TCRdb to the early 2020s). At the level of the whole study: The cohort had about a dozen relapsed/refractory and around 15 treatment-naive patients; about 17 were IGHV unmutated. Cryopreserved peripheral blood mononuclear cells were obtained before treatment, at response, and at either sustained remission or disease progression. On average, each sample had 255,043 productive templates and under 95,000 productive rearrangements. All remission and progressive disease samples were collected while patients were still receiving ibrutinib. Responses were partial in some 24 patients and complete in 2; after median about 70 months follow-up, roughly 14 stayed in remission and approximately 12 progressed. Longitudinal samples were obtainable from about 30% of the roughly 86 participants in the trial. Response samples were obtained after a median of approximately twelve months of treatment, with a range of roughly 6 to 40 months.

Trimmed from V: 8 bases; trimmed from J: 6 bases; junction bases lacking a gene match: 10. According to the germline V gene, CDR1 reads MNHEY and CDR2 reads SVGAGI. The CDR3 starts with the cysteine, ends with the phenylalanine, and has 15 residues. The kept DNA is CDR3 alone, 45 bases in frame from the first base. The paper's findings and limits, for the study overall: Clonality increased at ibrutinib response, stayed stable in sustained remission, and fell back toward baseline at progression. Lymph node repertoires were not examined, and the timing of sampling was not matched between patients in sustained remission and those whose disease progressed. Public clonotypes were rare and either shrank or stayed stable during treatment, and the rise in clonality at ibrutinib response reflected expansion of private clonotypes. At baseline, clonality was higher than in age-matched healthy donors and showed a strong correlation with circulating CD8+ T-cell counts.

This clone was detected a few times. Which antigen it targets is not known. No base-level quality is on record; no much larger clone is a single base apart. On a MiSeq, deep resolution sequencing aimed for a depth between 1 in 1 million and 1 in 200,000 T cells, with each clonotype covered around 9.2x on average. TCR beta libraries were generated with the immunoSEQ hsTCRB Kit. The authors' analysis ran thus. Data were analyzed with ImmunoSEQ Data Assistant and ImmunoSEQ Analyzer, with V, D and J genes assigned per IMGT definitions. Clonality was computed as one minus normalized Shannon entropy of productive rearrangement frequencies, ranging from 0 to 1. Only overrepresented clonotypes making up at least 0.05% of the repertoire of each patient were included in the public clonotype analysis. Around 12 age-matched healthy donor repertoires from immuneACCESS were used as controls for clonality. Sourced from immuneACCESS, this table was stored by TCRdb with only in-frame sequences that have V and J called. A share of the clones is absent; for the studies checked, an unresolved V gene accounts for under half, and the remainder has no known explanation. That table supplies the V and J calls and clone size; D and trimming were determined from the DNA. The sample records hundreds of thousands of clones, 75% to 85% of which are singletons. In total, the top ten clones hold 10% to 12% of the sample.

Explained via the paper, the time point label denotes: 12 months on ibrutinib. For TCR beta library preparation, approximately 2 micrograms of genomic DNA was extracted from cryopreserved PBMCs. Longitudinal blood samples from CLL patients on ibrutinib monotherapy were analyzed using high-throughput TCR beta sequencing. The patients took part in an open-label, single-center phase 2 trial of ibrutinib monotherapy. The material sequenced was PBMCs, taken after 12 months of ibrutinib treatment. The receptor was derived from a human donor with chronic lymphocytic leukemia. The rearrangement joined TRBV6-5 to TRBJ1-5, and TRBD1 matches 10 of the central bases. For the CDR3, the sequence is CASGSGQGLSQPQHF. Read as DNA, the sequence is TGTGCCAGCGGCTCGGGACAGGGGTTAAGTCAGCCCCAGCATTTT.